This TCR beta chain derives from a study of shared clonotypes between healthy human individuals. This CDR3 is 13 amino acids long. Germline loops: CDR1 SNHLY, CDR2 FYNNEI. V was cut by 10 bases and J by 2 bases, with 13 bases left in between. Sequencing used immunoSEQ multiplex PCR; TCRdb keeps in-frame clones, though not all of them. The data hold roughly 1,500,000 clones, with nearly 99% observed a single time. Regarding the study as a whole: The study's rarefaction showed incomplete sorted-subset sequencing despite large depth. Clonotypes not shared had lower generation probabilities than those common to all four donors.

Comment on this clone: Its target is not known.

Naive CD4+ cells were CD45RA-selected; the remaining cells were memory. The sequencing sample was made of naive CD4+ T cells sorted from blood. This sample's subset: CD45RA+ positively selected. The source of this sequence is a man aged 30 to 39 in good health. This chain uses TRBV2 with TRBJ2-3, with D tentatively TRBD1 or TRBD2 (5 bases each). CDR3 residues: CAKLGPYTDTQYF. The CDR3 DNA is TGTGCCAAACTGGGACCGTACACAGATACGCAGTATTTT.